The 25 T cell receptor beta chains below come from one sample, sequenced in a study of shared clonotypes between healthy human individuals. The data were produced by immunoSEQ multiplex PCR, yet TCRdb's version contains in-frame clones alone and is incomplete. The sample yields roughly 220,000 clones, under 80% seen once. Sequenced input: memory CD4+ T cells sorted from blood. The sample's subset: CD45RA-negative fraction. These receptors were taken from a man between 25 and 39 years old in good health.

This sequence joins TRBV13 and TRBJ1-3; 7 nucleotides align to TRBD1. This CDR3 has 14 residues. V lost 3 bases to trimming and J lost 4 bases; unmatched junction nucleotides: 3. Germline values: CDR1 PRHDT, CDR2 FYEKMQ (reference sequence). The CDR3 DNA is TGTGCCAGCAGCTTTGGGACAGTGGGAAACACCATATATTTT. Translated: CASSFGTVGNTIYF.

The table lists this clone with a few counts. The V gene is TRBV6-5, the J gene TRBJ1-5; D unresolved. Trimming stripped 4 bases from V and 5 bases from J, with 9 bases between. Germline V lookup: CDR1 MNHEY, CDR2 SVGAGI. The CDR3 is 13 amino acids. The CDR3, as DNA: TGTGCCAGCAGTTTAGGCCAGTATCAGCCCCAGCATTTT. Protein: CASSLGQYQPQHF.

The chain employs TRBV4-1 and TRBJ2-3, with a possible D match to TRBD2 (6 bases). The CDR3 runs 16 residues. The germline V and J ends were trimmed by 5 bases and 0 bases, with 15 bases remaining between them. Per the germline V gene, CDR1 is MGHRA and CDR2 is YSYEKL. CDR3 DNA: TGCGCCAGCAGCTTAGAAGGGACTCCTAGCACAGATACGCAGTATTTT. Residues: CASSLEGTPSTDTQYF.

This chain connects TRBV5-1 to TRBJ1-2; possible D gene TRBD1, 6 bases. V was cut by 0 bases and J by 5 bases, with 11 bases left in between. CDR1 is SGHRS and CDR2 is YFSETQ in the germline V gene. The CDR3 covers 14 residues. CDR3 nucleotide sequence: TGCGCCAGCAGCTTGGTGGACAGCCAGTATGGCTACACCTTC. Its translation: CASSLVDSQYGYTF.

The rearrangement joins TRBV5-4 to TRBJ2-5; D gene ambiguous. Germline V gene data show CDR1 as SGHNT and CDR2 as YYREEE (reference sequence). This CDR3 is 15 amino acids long. The V end was cut by 0 bases, the J end by 5 bases, with 14 bases between. The CDR3, as DNA: TGTGCCAGCAGCTTGGAGTTATCGAGCCGGGAGACCCAGTACTTC. Amino acids: CASSLELSSRETQYF.

This clone turned up a few times. This chain links TRBV5-6 with TRBJ2-1; D is possibly TRBD1 or TRBD2 (7 bases each). Between the trimmed V and J ends, which lost 9 bases and 0 bases, there was a span of 13 bases. The CDR3 sequence is 14 residues long. CDR1 and CDR2 from the germline V gene are SGHDT and YYEEEE. The CDR3 DNA is TGTGCCACCAGGGGGGGAAACTCCTACAATGAGCAGTTCTTC. This translates into CATRGGNSYNEQFF.

CDR3 protein: CAWVTGGADTQYF. The CDR3 DNA reads TGTGCCTGGGTAACAGGGGGCGCTGATACGCAGTATTTT. The rearrangement uses TRBV30 and TRBJ2-3; 9 bases are a match to TRBD1. The length of the CDR3 is 13 residues. V shed 5 bases and J 6 bases; nucleotides not matched to a gene: 6. CDR1 is GTSNPN, CDR2 SVGIG, per germline (reference sequence).

This sequence joins TRBV11-3 and TRBJ2-5; the D call may be TRBD1 or TRBD2 (5 bases each). Germline V lookup: CDR1 SGHNT, CDR2 YENEEA. The V end lost 0 bases, the J end lost 4 bases, and 6 bases lay between the germline ends. The CDR3 is made up of 13 amino acids. CDR3 in DNA: TGTGCCAGCAGCTTAGAGAGGGGAGAGACCCAGTACTTC. Its translation: CASSLERGETQYF. Using reference TRBV11-3 and TRBJ2-5 for the parts outside the CDR3, the full variable domain is EAGVVQSPRYKIIEKKQPVAFWCNPISGHNTLYWYLQNLGQGPELLIRYENEEAVDDSQLPKDRFSAERLKGVDSTLKIQPAELGDSAVYLCASSLERGETQYFGPGTRLLVL.

CDR3 amino acids: CASSDDRNPYNEQFF. In nucleotides, the CDR3 is TGTGCCAGCAGCGACGACAGGAACCCCTACAATGAGCAGTTCTTC. The chain joins TRBV7-9 to TRBJ2-1; a weak D match, TRBD1 (6 bases). V lost 5 bases, J lost 2 bases, and 13 bases lay in between. Germline V gene lookup returns CDR1 SEHNR and CDR2 FQNEAQ (reference sequence). The CDR3 extends over 15 amino acids.

The V gene is TRBV6-5, the J gene TRBJ1-5, with a possible D match to TRBD1 (5 bases). The V gene lost 5 bases and the J gene lost 0 bases, with 8 bases spanning the gap. The germline gives CDR1 MNHEY, CDR2 SVGAGI. CDR3 length: 14 amino acids. CDR3 nucleotides: TGTGCCAGCAGTGCGACAGATAGCAATCAGCCCCAGCATTTT. Protein sequence: CASSATDSNQPQHF.

The CDR3 reads CASSDRRDPYEQYF. As DNA, the CDR3 is TGTGCCAGCAGTGACCGCCGGGACCCCTACGAGCAGTACTTC. The chain links TRBV25-1 to TRBJ2-7; either TRBD1 or TRBD2 may fit D (5 bases each). Germline V gives CDR1 MGHDK, CDR2 SYGVNS. V dropped 3 bases and J dropped 2 bases, with 11 bases sitting between them. The CDR3 length is 14 residues.

This chain uses TRBV21-1 with TRBJ2-5; TRBD1, as called in the table, went unchecked against the DNA. TRBV21-1 is a pseudogene segment. The CDR3 loop spans 13 amino acids. For the CDR3, the DNA is TGTGCCAGCAGCTCACACAACCAAGAGACCCAGTACTTC. It yields the protein CASSSHNQETQYF.

This chain connects TRBV28 to TRBJ2-7; D gene ambiguous. This CDR3 is built from 13 residues. Germline V gives CDR1 MDHEN, CDR2 SYDVKM. V dropped 4 bases and J dropped 2 bases, with 9 bases sitting between them. CDR3 coding DNA: TGTGCCAGCAGTTGGGCAACGACCTACGAGCAGTACTTC. This gives the protein CASSWATTYEQYF. Together with reference TRBV28 and TRBJ2-7, the CDR3 gives the full variable domain: DVKVTQSSRYLVKRTGEKVFLECVQDMDHENMFWYRQDPGLGLRLIYFSYDVKMKEKGDIPEGYSVSREKKERFSLILESASTNQTSMYLCASSWATTYEQYFGPGTRLTVT.

The chain is built from TRBV2 and TRBJ2-5; a weak D match, TRBD2 (5 bases). Germline CDR1 reads SNHLY; CDR2 reads FYNNEI. Trimming removed 4 bases from V and 1 base from J, with 10 bases in between. There are 14 residues in the CDR3. The CDR3 bases are TGTGCCAGCAGTGTGGCGGGTGTCCAAGAGACCCAGTACTTC. Residues: CASSVAGVQETQYF. The full variable domain, its missing parts supplied by reference TRBV2 and TRBJ2-5, is EPEVTQTPSHQVTQMGQEVILRCVPISNHLYFYWYRQILGQKVEFLVSFYNNEISEKSEIFDDQFSVERPDGSNFTLKIRSTKLEDSAMYFCASSVAGVQETQYFGPGTRLLVL.

The rearrangement uses TRBV2 and TRBJ2-7, with D possibly matching TRBD1 (5 bases). V dropped 4 bases and J dropped 2 bases, with 9 bases sitting between them. This CDR3 comprises 13 residues. From germline, CDR1 is SNHLY and CDR2 FYNNEI. The CDR3, as DNA: TGTGCCAGCAGTGTAGCAGGGCCCTACGAGCAGTACTTC. The encoded protein is CASSVAGPYEQYF.

Concerning this clone itself: The same CDR3 is also encoded by other DNA sequences in this sample. The rearrangement joins TRBV28 to TRBJ2-7; D gene uncertain. Germline CDR1 reads MDHEN; CDR2 reads SYDVKM. This CDR3 contains 12 residues. Trimming cost V 3 bases and J 6 bases, with 9 bases left between them. Here the CDR3 reads CASSLSPLEQYF. In DNA, the CDR3 is TGTGCCAGCAGTTTGAGTCCCCTCGAGCAGTACTTC. The full variable domain, rest sourced from reference TRBV28 and TRBJ2-7, is DVKVTQSSRYLVKRTGEKVFLECVQDMDHENMFWYRQDPGLGLRLIYFSYDVKMKEKGDIPEGYSVSREKKERFSLILESASTNQTSMYLCASSLSPLEQYFGPGTRLTVT.

The CDR3 loop reads CASSDPREQFF. Here the CDR3 DNA reads TGTGCCAGCAGTGATCCGCGGGAGCAGTTCTTC. V is TRBV2 and J is TRBJ2-1; D gene ambiguous. This CDR3 has 11 amino acids. CDR1 SNHLY and CDR2 FYNNEI come from the germline V gene. V shed 3 bases and J shed 10 bases, with 7 bases lying between them.

V usage is TRBV29-1 and J usage is TRBJ2-3, with 8 bases matching TRBD1. V dropped 4 bases and J dropped 2; count of bases not matched to a gene: 11. The CDR3 runs to 16 residues. Germline assignment: CDR1 SQVTM and CDR2 ANQGSEA. CDR3 residues: CSVVRPGGMVTDTQYF. The CDR3 coding sequence is TGCAGCGTTGTTCGTCCAGGGGGCATGGTCACAGATACGCAGTATTTT.

The J gene is TRBJ1-4, the V gene TRBV28, with a possible D match to TRBD1 (5 bases). Germline V gene data show CDR1 as MDHEN and CDR2 as SYDVKM. V was pared by 5 bases and J by 6 bases, with 13 bases between. The CDR3 is 14 residues long. The CDR3 is CASSVGTVDEKLFF. CDR3 nucleotide sequence: TGTGCCAGCAGTGTAGGGACGGTAGATGAAAAACTGTTTTTT.

This clone was detected once. The chain carries TRBV6-5 and TRBJ2-3; either TRBD1 or TRBD2 may supply D (6 bases each). There are 14 residues in the CDR3. Germline CDR1 is MNHEY and CDR2 is SVGAGI. The V end was cut by 4 bases, the J end by 4 bases, with 12 bases between. CDR3 protein: CASSFRGHADTQYF. The CDR3 DNA follows: TGTGCCAGCAGTTTTCGGGGGCACGCAGATACGCAGTATTTT.

Here the CDR3 reads CASSWRGGGAEAFF. The CDR3 bases are TGTGCCAGCAGCTGGCGGGGAGGCGGCGCTGAAGCTTTCTTT. J is TRBJ1-1 and V is TRBV5-5; D is uncertain. The germline V gene has CDR1 SGHKS and CDR2 YYEKEE (reference sequence). The CDR3 extends over 14 amino acids. V was clipped by 3 bases and J by 6 bases, with 15 bases between them.

J is TRBJ2-7 and V is TRBV29-1; TRBD1 is a possible D gene (5 bases). CDR1 is SQVTM and CDR2 is ANQGSEA in the germline V gene. The CDR3 length is 11 residues. The CDR3 protein is CGAEAPGEQYF. CDR3 DNA: TGCGGGGCAGAAGCCCCTGGGGAGCAGTACTTC.

The rearrangement uses TRBV9 and TRBJ2-1; tentatively, D is TRBD1 or TRBD2 (5 bases each). Trimming pared 2 bases from V and 9 bases from J, leaving 15 bases between. The CDR3 is made up of 14 amino acids. The germline V gene has CDR1 SGDLS and CDR2 YYNGEE. The CDR3 is CASSVGVEASEQFF. The CDR3 DNA reads TGTGCCAGCAGCGTGGGGGTTGAGGCGTCTGAGCAGTTCTTC.

The chain employs TRBV5-1 and TRBJ2-7; TRBD1 matches 10 bases. Germline V CDR1 and CDR2: SGHRS, YFSETQ. The CDR3 covers 14 residues. Trimming removed 4 bases from V and 7 bases from J; junction bases left unmatched: 8. The CDR3 here is CASSPGQGLEEQYF. The CDR3 DNA reads TGCGCCAGCAGCCCGGGACAGGGGCTGGAGGAGCAGTACTTC.

The rearrangement joins TRBV18 to TRBJ1-1, with no clear D. CDR1 is KGHSH, CDR2 LQKENI, per germline. The CDR3 contains 12 residues. Trimming removed 4 bases at V and 1 base at J, with 4 bases between. This chain's CDR3 is CASSRANTEAFF. For the CDR3, the DNA is TGTGCCAGCTCACGGGCGAACACTGAAGCTTTCTTT.